This TCR beta chain was captured by sequencing in a study of blood T cell repertoires in COVID-19. At the level of the study: The samples span acute and convalescent COVID-19 from the United States, Italy and Spain. Sources were T cells, B-cell-depleted T cells, or PBMCs; the material itself was cDNA or gDNA.

Study processing details: Estimation of nucleated cell counts was performed using reference gene primer amplification. Here immunoSEQ multiplex PCR was the method, and the copy in TCRdb shows in-frame clones only, minus some. V and J calls and clone size are those listed in that table; D and trimming were worked out from the DNA. The sample shows under 45,000 clones, 85% to 95% of them seen only once. The sequenced material came from peripheral blood. The sequence came from a man aged 55 to 70 with active or convalescent COVID-19.

The DNA for the CDR3 is TGTGCCAGCTCACCGTCGGTAACCTACGAGCAGTACTTC. Amino acids: CASSPSVTYEQYF. This chain uses TRBV18 with TRBJ2-7, with unresolved D. Trimming left V 3 bases short and J 2 bases short, with 8 bases between. From germline, CDR1 is KGHSH and CDR2 LQKENI. This CDR3 spans 13 amino acids.